The next 11 T cell receptor beta chains were all read from a single sample in a study of cytomegalovirus exposure and HLA in healthy donors. This PCR relied on a set of 60 Vbeta primers and 13 Jbeta primers. This table comes from immunoSEQ multiplex PCR, and its TCRdb copy is limited to in-frame clones, with some not included. The table shows roughly 200,000 clones, with 77% occurring only once. Sequencing used PBMCs. Source of these receptors: a woman between 55 and 75 years old in good health and CMV-seropositive.

This clone was counted a few times. The rearrangement links TRBV6-4 to TRBJ2-3, with D possibly being TRBD1 (6 bases). V lost 8 bases and J lost 1, with 13 bases in between. Germline-derived CDR1 and CDR2 are MRHNA and SNTAGT. The CDR3 has 14 residues. CDR3 nucleotides: TGTGCCAGCTCTTTGGACAGACGCACAGATACGCAGTATTTT. It encodes CASSLDRRTDTQYF.

The chain links TRBV27 to TRBJ2-5, with TRBD1 matching 9 bases. This CDR3 contains 14 residues. The V gene end was trimmed by 7 bases and the J gene end by 4 bases; junction bases not matched to a gene: 7. Germline-derived CDR1 and CDR2 are MNHEY and SMNVEV (reference sequence). CDR3 nucleotide sequence: TGTGCCAGCACCCGGGACAGGGCGGGAGAGACCCAGTACTTC. Its protein product is CASTRDRAGETQYF.

The chain employs TRBV6-1 and TRBJ1-1; D not certain. V lost 6 bases to trimming and J lost 3 bases, with 8 bases between them. The CDR3 runs to 12 residues. Germline assignment: CDR1 MNHNS and CDR2 SASEGT. The CDR3 sequence: CASSESYTEAFF. Here the CDR3 DNA reads TGTGCCAGCAGCGAGAGCTACACTGAAGCTTTCTTT.

This chain connects TRBV29-1 to TRBJ2-2; 9 nucleotides line up with TRBD1. V gave up 6 bases and J gave up 1 base; unmatched junction bases: 0. The CDR3 runs to 13 residues. The germline CDR1 and CDR2 sequences are SQVTM and ANQGSEA. The CDR3 bases are TGCAGCGTGGACAGGGGGAACACCGGGGAGCTGTTTTTT. Translation: CSVDRGNTGELFF.

V gene TRBV23-1 combines with J gene TRBJ2-7; 7 bases are shared with TRBD2. TRBV23-1 is treated as an ORF (open reading frame) with a function not yet certain. The length of the CDR3 is 17 residues. With V trimmed by 8 bases and J by 3 bases, 19 bases remained unmatched. CDR3 coding DNA: TGCGCCAGCCAAACCCGGGGGGACGGTGGCGGGGGCTACGAGCAGTACTTC. This encodes CASQTRGDGGGGYEQYF.

The CDR3: CASSSEYGQRGYEQYF. The CDR3 DNA sequence: TGTGCCAGCAGTTCGGAGTACGGCCAAAGGGGATACGAGCAGTACTTC. The chain recombines TRBV7-9 with TRBJ2-7; a weak D match, TRBD1 (5 bases). V dropped 6 bases and J dropped 4 bases, with 22 bases sitting between them. The CDR3 is 16 residues long. CDR1 is SEHNR, CDR2 FQNEAQ, per germline (reference sequence).

This chain links TRBV30 with TRBJ2-3, with 10 bases aligning to TRBD2. Per germline, CDR1 GTSNPN and CDR2 SVGIG (reference sequence). CDR3 length: 14 amino acids. The J segment lost 1 base and the V segment lost 4 bases, leaving 2 bases of the junction unmatched. The CDR3 DNA is TGTGCCTGGACCGGGACTAGCGGCACAGATACGCAGTATTTT. Protein sequence: CAWTGTSGTDTQYF. Together with reference TRBV30 and TRBJ2-3, the CDR3 gives the full variable domain: SQTIHQWPATLVQPVGSPLSLECTVEGTSNPNLYWYRQAAGRGLQLLFYSVGIGQISSEVPQNLSASRPQDRQFILSSKKLLLSDSGFYLCAWTGTSGTDTQYFGPGTRLTVL.

The chain has TRBV10-3 and TRBJ2-3; TRBD2 agrees at 7 bases. The CDR3 contains 17 residues. Unmatched junction bases numbered 10, after V lost 3 bases and J lost 1 base. Germline assignment: CDR1 ENHRY and CDR2 SYGVKD. CDR3 region: CAISDSGLSIGTDTQYF. In DNA, the CDR3 is TGTGCCATCAGTGATTCGGGACTATCTATCGGCACAGATACGCAGTATTTT.

Note on this clone: The same CDR3 arises from other DNA sequences in this sample as well. The chain is built from TRBV30 and TRBJ2-1; tentative D call: TRBD2 (5 bases). V lost 5 bases to trimming and J lost 0 bases, with 8 bases between them. This CDR3 is 13 amino acids long. The germline CDR1 and CDR2 sequences are GTSNPN and SVGIG (reference sequence). CDR3 protein: CAWRGSSYNEQFF. Here the CDR3 DNA reads TGTGCCTGGCGAGGGAGCTCCTACAATGAGCAGTTCTTC.

The J gene is TRBJ2-5, the V gene TRBV19; TRBD2 might be the D (5 bases). The better agreement between TRBJ2-7 and the DNA end casts doubt on the J call. Germline-derived CDR1 and CDR2 are LNHDA and SQIVND (reference sequence). There are 13 residues in the CDR3. The CDR3 DNA reads TGTGCCAGTAAAGGACTGAGCTCCTACGAGCAGTACTTC. This codes for CASKGLSSYEQYF.

V is TRBV6-1 and J is TRBJ2-7, with a possible D match to TRBD1 (6 bases). Trimming pared 3 bases from V and 9 bases from J, leaving 15 bases between. This CDR3 is built from 13 residues. The V gene's germline CDR1 is MNHNS and CDR2 SASEGT. The CDR3 DNA is TGTGCCAGCAGTGAGAATTGGGGGCGAGGGCAGTACTTC. It is translated as CASSENWGRGQYF.